The clone carrying this T cell receptor beta chain showed up just a few times. The record originates from a study of T-cell memory formation after mild COVID-19. CDR1 is SGHTA and CDR2 is FQGTGA in the germline V gene. The length of the CDR3 is 15 residues. Germline trimming cut 3 bases from V and 6 bases from J; bases unmatched to any gene: 8. TCRdb reprocessed the 5' RACE reads via MiXCR and lists one record per CDR3 protein. Here the sample spans 400,000 or so distinct CDR3 sequences, 20% being singletons. This sequence originates from an adult woman who had mild COVID-19 (a few samples of this study predate the infection). Cell type and time point are not known. The chain couples TRBV7-3 to TRBJ1-2; 9 bases are a match to TRBD1. Sequenced material: PBMCs or a T cell subset sorted from them (not recorded which). CDR3 protein: CASSLGGQGLDGYTF. For the CDR3, the DNA is TGTGCCAGCAGCTTGGGGGGACAGGGCTTGGATGGCTACACCTTC.